Listed here are 21 T cell receptor beta chains from one sample, sequenced in a study of OX40 agonist ivuxolimab in advanced cancers. Measured with immunoSEQ multiplex PCR; TCRdb has only the in-frame clones, and not every one. Among over 75,000 clones listed, about 90% were seen once. The starting material was CD4+ or CD8+ T cells sorted from blood, obtained in a trial of the OX40 agonist ivuxolimab. The source of these receptors is an adult with an advanced solid tumor such as melanoma, head and neck, liver or kidney cancer.

The chain links TRBV18 to TRBJ1-5; unclear D gene. V gave up 2 bases and J gave up 2 bases, with 13 bases separating them. Germline V gives CDR1 KGHSH, CDR2 LQKENI. The CDR3 is 16 residues long. Here the CDR3 reads CASSPRELGGNQPQHF. The DNA of the CDR3 is TGTGCCAGCTCACCAAGAGAGCTCGGGGGCAATCAGCCCCAGCATTTT.

V usage is TRBV28 and J usage is TRBJ2-7; the D is unclear. CDR3 size: 15 residues. Germline V gene lookup returns CDR1 MDHEN and CDR2 SYDVKM. The V and J ends lost 8 bases and 0 bases respectively, with 17 bases between them. As DNA, the CDR3 is TGTGCCAGCGCCGCCGGGTTCTCCGTCTCCTACGAGCAGTACTTC. This codes for CASAAGFSVSYEQYF.

This sequence joins TRBV7-2 and TRBJ2-3; 9 nucleotides line up with TRBD2. Germline CDR1 reads SGHTA; CDR2 reads FQGNSA. J gave up 3 bases and V 5 bases, and 9 bases lay outside the gene matches. The CDR3 runs to 16 residues. CDR3 nucleotide sequence: TGTGCCAGCAGCAGACGGAGCGGGAGGCGGACAGATACGCAGTATTTT. Translating it yields CASSRRSGRRTDTQYF.

This chain uses TRBV5-1 with TRBJ2-2; D may be TRBD2 (6 bases). V was clipped by 0 bases and J by 5 bases, with 11 bases between them. Per the germline V gene, CDR1 is SGHRS and CDR2 is YFSETQ. The CDR3 spans 15 residues. For the CDR3, the DNA is TGCGCCAGCAGCTTGGTGGCAGGGAGGACCGGGGAGCTGTTTTTT. It encodes CASSLVAGRTGELFF.

This rearrangement joins TRBV6-1 to TRBJ2-2, with D uncertain. The germline CDR1 and CDR2 sequences are MNHNS and SASEGT. The V end lost 4 bases, the J end lost 6 bases, and 18 bases lay between the germline ends. The length of the CDR3 is 16 residues. This chain's CDR3 is CASSGYFGSAAGELFF. CDR3 coding DNA: TGTGCCAGCAGTGGCTATTTTGGGTCGGCAGCCGGGGAGCTGTTTTTT.

The chain couples TRBV4-1 to TRBJ2-3; TRBD1 or TRBD2 may be the D gene (5 bases each). From germline, CDR1 is MGHRA and CDR2 YSYEKL. The germline V and J ends were trimmed by 1 base and 0 bases, with 29 bases remaining between them. The CDR3 extends over 22 amino acids. CDR3 sequence: CASSQVAHFGATLGGSTDTQYF. CDR3 coding DNA: TGCGCCAGCAGCCAAGTTGCCCATTTCGGGGCTACGCTAGGCGGGAGCACAGATACGCAGTATTTT.

The V and J genes are TRBV10-3 and TRBJ2-1; 8 bases match TRBD2. V was clipped by 6 bases and J by 10 bases; unmatched bases: 2. This CDR3 region has 11 residues. Germline V gene lookup returns CDR1 ENHRY and CDR2 SYGVKD. The CDR3 DNA reads as TGTGCCATCAGGGCTAGCGGGGAGCAGTTCTTC. It translates to CAIRASGEQFF.

The V call is TRBV9, the J call TRBJ2-1; TRBD1 or TRBD2 may be the D gene (6 bases each). Between the trimmed V and J ends, which lost 3 bases and 9 bases, there was a span of 22 bases. The CDR3 sequence is 16 residues long. Germline CDR1 reads SGDLS; CDR2 reads YYNGEE. CDR3: CASSARPGAPQGEQFF. CDR3 nucleotides: TGTGCCAGCAGCGCCAGGCCGGGGGCTCCCCAGGGTGAGCAGTTCTTC.

The chain carries TRBV7-2 and TRBJ2-2; TRBD2 matches at 8 bases. Germline assignment: CDR1 SGHTA and CDR2 FQGNSA. The CDR3 is 14 amino acids. Trimming removed 5 bases from V and 7 bases from J; junction bases left unmatched: 6. This CDR3 is CASSPGGSGGELFF. The CDR3 region has the DNA TGTGCCAGCAGCCCGGGGGGGTCGGGCGGGGAGCTGTTTTTT.

The gene calls are TRBV19 and TRBJ2-7, with TRBD1 as a possible D gene (5 bases). V lost 10 bases and J lost 0, with 19 bases in between. The CDR3 runs 15 residues. CDR1 and CDR2 from the germline V gene are LNHDA and SQIVND (reference sequence). CDR3 sequence reads: CAIPTAGMSSYEQYF. DNA for the CDR3: TGTGCCATCCCGACGGCAGGGATGAGCTCCTACGAGCAGTACTTC.

Only a few counts were recorded for this clone. The chain combines TRBV28 with TRBJ1-5; D gene ambiguous. This CDR3 spans 14 amino acids. Germline V gene sequence: CDR1 MDHEN, CDR2 SYDVKM. Trimming removed 2 bases from V and 6 bases from J, with 11 bases in between. The CDR3 loop is CASSLPARGQPQHF. In DNA, the CDR3 is TGTGCCAGCAGTTTACCCGCACGGGGTCAGCCCCAGCATTTT.

The rearrangement uses TRBV28 and TRBJ1-5; D is uncertain. The length of the CDR3 is 15 residues. Germline assignment: CDR1 MDHEN and CDR2 SYDVKM. V lost 3 bases, J lost 0 bases, and 9 bases lay in between. CDR3 sequence: CASSFPGYSNQPQHF. The CDR3 coding sequence is TGTGCCAGCAGTTTTCCGGGTTATAGCAATCAGCCCCAGCATTTT.

V usage is TRBV19 and J usage is TRBJ1-5; tentatively, D is TRBD1 (6 bases). Germline V gene sequence: CDR1 LNHDA, CDR2 SQIVND (reference sequence). V gave up 3 bases and J gave up 5 bases, with 14 bases separating them. This CDR3 comprises 15 residues. The CDR3 loop reads CASSIRGASHQPQHF. Written as DNA, the CDR3 is TGTGCCAGTAGTATTCGGGGGGCTTCACATCAGCCCCAGCATTTT.

This clone was picked up one time. The chain recombines TRBV30 with TRBJ1-4, with D maybe TRBD1 (5 bases). V was cut by 3 bases and J by 8 bases, with 13 bases left in between. The CDR3 sequence is 13 residues long. CDR1 and CDR2 (germline): GTSNPN, SVGIG (reference sequence). In DNA, the CDR3 is TGTGCCTGGAGCGAGGGGTTAGGAGAAAAACTGTTTTTT. It codes for CAWSEGLGEKLFF.

The genes are TRBV7-2 and TRBJ2-1; no definite D call. Germline V gene data show CDR1 as SGHTA and CDR2 as FQGNSA. Trimming cost V 2 bases and J 6 bases, with 5 bases left between them. The CDR3 runs 12 residues. This CDR3 is CASSLSGNEQFF. CDR3 coding DNA: TGTGCCAGCAGCTTATCCGGCAATGAGCAGTTCTTC.

The count of this clone is one. V and J are TRBV2 and TRBJ1-1; 12 bases match TRBD1. The CDR3 loop spans 13 amino acids. CDR1 and CDR2 (germline): SNHLY, FYNNEI. V shed 5 bases, J shed 10 bases, and the junction held 5 bases outside the gene matches. The CDR3 DNA sequence: TGTGCCAGCAGTTCAGGGACAGGGGGCGGAGCTTTCTTT. Translation: CASSSGTGGGAFF.

The chain employs TRBV18 and TRBJ2-7, with 8 bases that match TRBD2. This CDR3 region has 15 residues. Germline V CDR1 and CDR2: KGHSH, LQKENI. The V and J ends lost 4 bases and 0 bases, in that order; junction bases with no gene match: 5. CDR3 sequence reads: CASSRGGRNSYEQYF. CDR3 DNA: TGTGCCAGCTCACGCGGCGGGAGGAACTCCTACGAGCAGTACTTC.

This chain uses TRBV7-2 with TRBJ2-7, with 9 positions matching TRBD2. Germline lookup yields CDR1 SGHTA and CDR2 FQGNSA. Trimming took 3 bases from V and 2 from J; bases not matched to a gene: 5. The CDR3 covers 15 residues. The CDR3: CASSFDLAGTYEQYF. In DNA, the CDR3 is TGTGCCAGCAGCTTCGATCTAGCGGGGACCTACGAGCAGTACTTC.

This chain uses TRBV29-1 with TRBJ1-1; D perhaps matches TRBD1 (6 bases). Germline CDR1 is SQVTM and CDR2 is ANQGSEA. Trimming pared 6 bases from V and 3 bases from J, leaving 11 bases between. CDR3 length: 12 amino acids. The CDR3 protein is CSVRQDYTEAFF. The CDR3 DNA reads TGCAGCGTCCGACAGGATTACACTGAAGCTTTCTTT.

This chain links TRBV15 with TRBJ2-4; the D gene is possibly TRBD2 (6 bases). This CDR3 spans 13 amino acids. Trimming took 6 bases from V and 10 from J, leaving 16 bases between them. Germline CDR1 LNHNV, CDR2 YYDKDF (reference sequence). DNA for the CDR3: TGTGCCACCAGTCCCGGGAGAAATCTAATTCAGTACTTC. Encoded protein: CATSPGRNLIQYF.

V gene TRBV7-3 combines with J gene TRBJ1-2, with D maybe TRBD1 (5 bases). V lost 4 bases to trimming and J lost 8 bases, with 20 bases between them. The CDR3 has 15 residues. Germline assignment: CDR1 SGHTA and CDR2 FQGTGA. This chain's CDR3 is CASSSGGDTLWGYTF. The CDR3 bases are TGTGCCAGCAGCTCCGGAGGGGATACTCTATGGGGCTACACCTTC.